The rows below give T cell receptor beta chains drawn from one sample of a study of blood T cell repertoires in COVID-19. Profiling relied on immunoSEQ multiplex PCR, and the TCRdb table lists in-frame clones only, not all of them. The data contain around 170,000 clones, approximately 88% of them singletons. The sample consisted of peripheral blood. The origin of the receptors is a man aged 18 to 29 with active or convalescent COVID-19. Both conserved end residues are part of each CDR3. The D gene is left open where the match is weak. Clone size is not always given. Where it is, it says once, few, many or a class for expanded clones.

J: TRBJ1-1
V: TRBV27
D: NA
size: few
CDR3: CASSFRGSPKAFF
DNA: TGTGCCAGCAGTTTTCGAGGTAGCCCAAAAGCTTTCTTT

J: TRBJ2-1
V: TRBV5-1
D: TRBD2
size: once
CDR3: CASSFGLAGAANEQFF
DNA: TGCGCCAGCAGCTTTGGTCTAGCGGGAGCGGCGAACGAGCAGTTCTTC

J: TRBJ1-2
V: TRBV4-1
D: NA
size: NA
CDR3: CASSQEPQGAMGNYGYTF
DNA: TGCGCCAGCAGCCAAGAACCACAGGGAGCGATGGGCAACTATGGCTACACCTTC

J: TRBJ2-7
V: TRBV29-1
D: NA
size: few
CDR3: CSAQQGVEQYF
DNA: TGCAGCGCCCAACAGGGTGTCGAGCAGTACTTC

J: TRBJ1-2
V: TRBV29-1
D: NA
size: NA
CDR3: CSVPLQGDSGYTF
DNA: TGCAGCGTCCCCCTACAGGGAGACTCGGGCTACACCTTC

J: TRBJ2-2
V: TRBV13
D: TRBD1
size: NA
CDR3: CASSRQGAGELFF
DNA: TGTGCCAGCAGCAGACAGGGCGCCGGGGAGCTGTTTTTT

J: TRBJ1-6
V: TRBV10-3
D: TRBD1
size: NA
CDR3: CAIGTGNSSPLHF
DNA: TGTGCCATTGGGACAGGGAATAGTTCACCCCTCCACTTT

J: TRBJ2-7
V: TRBV19
D: TRBD1
size: NA
CDR3: CASSMRSPWTGGKYEQYF
DNA: TGTGCCAGTAGTATGCGGTCTCCGTGGACAGGGGGCAAGTACGAGCAGTACTTC

J: TRBJ2-7
V: TRBV6-5
D: TRBD1
size: NA
CDR3: CASSLDRGSYEQYF
DNA: TGTGCCAGCAGCCTGGACAGGGGCTCCTACGAGCAGTACTTC

J: TRBJ1-2
V: TRBV27
D: NA
size: many
CDR3: CASSYNRGYGYTF
DNA: TGTGCCAGCAGTTATAACAGAGGGTATGGCTACACCTTC

J: TRBJ2-7
V: TRBV19
D: TRBD2
size: NA
CDR3: CASSPGGSYEQYF
DNA: TGTGCCAGTAGTCCGGGAGGCTCCTACGAGCAGTACTTC

J: TRBJ1-6
V: TRBV5-1
D: NA
size: many
CDR3: CASSLSSTKTSFFSPLHF
DNA: TGCGCCAGCAGCTTGTCGTCGACAAAGACCTCCTTTTTCTCACCCCTCCACTTT

J: TRBJ1-4
V: TRBV11-2
D: NA
size: NA
CDR3: CASSLISTRRLFF
DNA: TGTGCCAGCAGCTTAATTTCGACACGCCGACTGTTTTTT

J: TRBJ2-5
V: TRBV2
D: TRBD2
size: NA
CDR3: CASSVGTRQYF
DNA: TGTGCCAGCAGTGTTGGGACTAGGCAGTACTTC

J: TRBJ2-5
V: TRBV2
D: NA
size: NA
CDR3: CASADPGTSYQETQYF
DNA: TGTGCCAGCGCGGATCCCGGGACTTCGTACCAAGAGACCCAGTACTTC

J: TRBJ2-2
V: TRBV4-2
D: TRBD2
size: few
CDR3: CASSQELAGAGELFF
DNA: TGTGCCAGCAGCCAAGAACTAGCGGGGGCCGGGGAGCTGTTTTTT

J: TRBJ2-7
V: TRBV13
D: NA
size: NA
CDR3: CASSSQDTYEQYF
DNA: TGTGCCAGCAGCTCACAGGATACCTACGAGCAGTACTTC

J: TRBJ1-6
V: TRBV7-9
D: TRBD1
size: NA
CDR3: CASSPGTENSPLHF
DNA: TGTGCCAGCAGCCCCGGGACAGAGAATTCACCCCTCCACTTT

J: TRBJ2-2
V: TRBV6-2/TRBV6-3
D: TRBD2
size: NA
CDR3: CASSSYLAGADTGELFF
DNA: TGTGCCAGCAGTTCTTATCTAGCGGGAGCGGACACCGGGGAGCTGTTTTTT

J: TRBJ1-2
V: TRBV15
D: NA
size: NA
CDR3: CATSRGADSLYGYTF
DNA: TGTGCCACCAGCAGAGGCGCGGACTCCCTCTATGGCTACACCTTC

J: TRBJ2-5
V: TRBV7-9
D: TRBD1
size: NA
CDR3: CASITGGAIRETQYF
DNA: TGTGCCAGCATCACAGGGGGCGCGATTAGAGAGACCCAGTACTTC

J: TRBJ2-3
V: TRBV10-1
D: NA
size: NA
CDR3: CASSVNPGSTDTQYF
DNA: TGCGCCAGCAGTGTAAATCCGGGGAGCACAGATACGCAGTATTTT

J: TRBJ1-1
V: TRBV2
D: NA
size: once
CDR3: CASSKARGGTEAFF
DNA: TGTGCCAGCAGTAAAGCTAGGGGGGGCACTGAAGCTTTCTTT

J: TRBJ1-6
V: TRBV27
D: TRBD1
size: NA
CDR3: CASSWTGVNSPLHF
DNA: TGTGCCAGCAGTTGGACAGGGGTTAATTCACCCCTCCACTTT

J: TRBJ1-1
V: TRBV23-1
D: TRBD1
size: NA
CDR3: CASSQIGQGASGTEAFF
DNA: TGCGCCAGCAGTCAGATTGGACAGGGGGCTAGTGGCACTGAAGCTTTCTTT

J: TRBJ1-2
V: TRBV19
D: NA
size: NA
CDR3: CASSITRRIHGYTF
DNA: TGTGCCAGTAGTATCACCAGGCGAATACATGGCTACACCTTC

J: TRBJ2-1
V: TRBV28
D: TRBD1
size: once
CDR3: CASSLRDRTYNEQFF
DNA: TGTGCCAGCAGTTTAAGGGACAGGACCTACAATGAGCAGTTCTTC